The 24 T cell receptor beta chains below come from one sample, sequenced in a study of T cell changes during pregnancy in multiple sclerosis. Data came from immunoSEQ multiplex PCR; TCRdb stores just in-frame clones and leaves some out. The table includes just under 65,000 clones, under 95% detected once. The sequenced sample was CD8+ T cells from peripheral blood mononuclear cells, obtained in the second trimester of pregnancy. The source is a female donor with multiple sclerosis, enrolled in a pregnancy study.

This sequence joins TRBV28 and TRBJ2-7; 7 bases agree with TRBD1. This CDR3 is built from 13 residues. Germline V CDR1 and CDR2: MDHEN, SYDVKM. J was trimmed by 4 bases and V by 3 bases; bases with no gene match: 3. The CDR3 is CASSLNRGYEQYF. The CDR3 bases are TGTGCCAGCAGTTTGAACAGGGGTTACGAGCAGTACTTC.

V is TRBV4-3 and J is TRBJ1-4, with D hard to call. CDR3 length: 16 residues. From germline, CDR1 is LGHNA and CDR2 YSLEER. V was clipped by 1 base and J by 0 bases, with 9 bases between them. CDR3 DNA: TGCGCCAGCAGCCAAGGAGCGGCCGCAACTAATGAAAAACTGTTTTTT. Translation: CASSQGAAATNEKLFF.

The chain has TRBV2 and TRBJ2-7; 7 nucleotides align to TRBD1. There are 14 residues in the CDR3. The V segment lost 7 bases and the J segment 3 bases; nucleotides outside the gene matches: 9. Germline CDR1 SNHLY, CDR2 FYNNEI. CDR3 in DNA: TGTGCCAGCACTATAGGACAGGCAAACTACGAGCAGTACTTC. As protein: CASTIGQANYEQYF.

The gene calls are TRBV19 and TRBJ1-2; the D gene is possibly TRBD1 (6 bases). CDR3 size: 16 residues. CDR1 and CDR2 from the germline V gene are LNHDA and SQIVND (reference sequence). V was cut by 3 bases and J by 0 bases, with 14 bases left in between. CDR3 region: CASSMTGPVPNYGYTF. CDR3 in DNA: TGTGCCAGTAGTATGACAGGACCAGTCCCTAACTATGGCTACACCTTC.

The genes are TRBV19 and TRBJ2-1; D ambiguous. Germline values: CDR1 LNHDA, CDR2 SQIVND (reference sequence). V lost 3 bases and J 0 bases, leaving 6 bases between the germline ends. The CDR3 covers 14 residues. The CDR3 here is CASSIANSYNEQFF. The CDR3 DNA is TGTGCCAGTAGTATCGCTAACTCCTACAATGAGCAGTTCTTC.

This clone was seen only a few times. V gene TRBV4-1 combines with J gene TRBJ2-2, with D perhaps TRBD2 (6 bases). CDR1 MGHRA and CDR2 YSYEKL come from the germline V gene. The CDR3 sequence is 15 residues long. Trimming took off 4 bases at V and 3 bases at J, with 12 bases between the two ends. For the CDR3, the DNA is TGCGCCAGCAGCCCTCGGGACTTTTACACCGGGGAGCTGTTTTTT. This sequence encodes CASSPRDFYTGELFF.

The J gene is TRBJ2-7, the V gene TRBV11-2; D is unresolved. Trimming removed 1 base at V and 4 bases at J, with 8 bases between. The CDR3 runs to 13 residues. Germline V gives CDR1 SGHAT, CDR2 FQNNGV. The CDR3, as DNA: TGTGCCAGCAGCTTAGCGCGTTTATACGAGCAGTACTTC. This codes for CASSLARLYEQYF.

This chain joins TRBV15 and TRBJ2-7; no reliable D call. Germline V lookup: CDR1 LNHNV, CDR2 YYDKDF (reference sequence). CDR3 length: 16 amino acids. The V end was cut by 0 bases, the J end by 0 bases, with 12 bases between. The CDR3 DNA follows: TGTGCCACCAGCAGAGATAAGGCAGGAAGCTCCTACGAGCAGTACTTC. Translated, it gives CATSRDKAGSSYEQYF.

Here the CDR3 reads CASSQDQGRNEQFF. The DNA of the CDR3 is TGCGCCAGCAGCCAAGACCAGGGTCGGAATGAGCAGTTCTTC. J is TRBJ2-1 and V is TRBV4-1, with a tentative D call TRBD1 (5 bases). CDR3 length equals 14 residues. From germline, CDR1 is MGHRA and CDR2 YSYEKL. V was trimmed by 0 bases and J by 7 bases, leaving 10 bases between them.

This clone was detected once. The chain recombines TRBV25-1 with TRBJ2-1, with D maybe TRBD2 (5 bases). The V gene lost 8 bases and the J gene lost 0 bases, with 17 bases spanning the gap. This CDR3 contains 16 residues. Germline loops: CDR1 MGHDK, CDR2 SYGVNS. Here the CDR3 reads CASAPRDYTSYNEQFF. The DNA of the CDR3 is TGTGCCAGCGCCCCTCGGGATTACACCTCCTACAATGAGCAGTTCTTC.

This rearrangement joins TRBV7-6 to TRBJ2-1; possibly TRBD2 for D (5 bases). The CDR3 sequence is 17 residues long. CDR1 and CDR2 from the germline V gene are SGHVS and FNYEAQ. V shed 4 bases and J shed 0 bases, with 16 bases lying between them. For the CDR3, the DNA is TGTGCCAGCAGCTCCGAACTAGGTTTAAGCTCCTACAATGAGCAGTTCTTC. Residues: CASSSELGLSSYNEQFF.

The rearrangement uses TRBV29-1 and TRBJ2-1; D is ambiguous. The germline V gene has CDR1 SQVTM and CDR2 ANQGSEA. The CDR3 runs 15 residues. V was pared by 6 bases and J by 1 base, with 16 bases between. The CDR3, as DNA: TGCAGCGTAGACGGAGCCTCCCCATCCTACAATGAGCAGTTCTTC. Encoded protein: CSVDGASPSYNEQFF.

This chain uses TRBV25-1 with TRBJ2-2; a possible D gene is TRBD1 (8 bases). V lost 4 bases, J lost 5 bases, and 14 bases lay in between. Germline V gene lookup returns CDR1 MGHDK and CDR2 SYGVNS. The CDR3 runs 15 residues. CDR3 residues: CASSGDRRGTGELFF. Written as DNA, the CDR3 is TGTGCCAGCAGTGGGGACAGGCGGGGGACCGGGGAGCTGTTTTTT.

A remark on this clone: A junction end diverges from the germline sequence, so it may reflect a read error. The J gene is TRBJ2-3, the V gene TRBV18, with D maybe TRBD2 (5 bases). Germline V gives CDR1 KGHSH, CDR2 LQKENI. CDR3 length: 13 amino acids. The CDR3 spells CASSPSSRDTQYF. The CDR3 coding sequence is TGTGCCAGCTCACCCTCTAGCAGAGATACGCAGTATTTT.

V usage is TRBV11-2 and J usage is TRBJ2-7; D is unresolved. The CDR3 length is 12 residues. Trimming took 5 bases from V and 5 from J, leaving 10 bases between them. Germline V CDR1 and CDR2: SGHAT, FQNNGV. CDR3 coding DNA: TGTGCCAGCAGCGTCCTACCGGACGAGCAGTACTTC. Translated, it gives CASSVLPDEQYF.

The chain uses TRBV30 and TRBJ2-5; 15 bases match TRBD2. The CDR3 has 14 amino acids. Germline V gene sequence: CDR1 GTSNPN, CDR2 SVGIG (reference sequence). The J segment lost 5 bases and the V segment lost 7 bases, leaving 5 bases of the junction unmatched. CDR3 sequence reads: CALGLAGGGETQYF. The CDR3 DNA reads as TGTGCCTTGGGACTAGCGGGAGGTGGTGAGACCCAGTACTTC.

As to this clone: A much larger clone lies one base from this, so it may be a read error. The chain joins TRBV4-2 to TRBJ2-5; 8 bases line up with TRBD2. CDR1 LGHNA and CDR2 YNFKEQ come from the germline V gene. This CDR3 is 15 amino acids long. The trim removed 0 bases at V and 1 base at J, leaving 1 base unmatched. CDR3 loop: CASSQDRGGQETQYF. The DNA of the CDR3 is TGTGCCAGCAGCCAAGATCGGGGGGGCCAAGAGACCCAGTACTTC.

The V call is TRBV4-2, the J call TRBJ2-5; 10 bases match TRBD1. The CDR3 is made up of 17 amino acids. The V and J ends lost 0 bases and 3 bases, in that order; junction bases with no gene match: 7. Germline V gives CDR1 LGHNA, CDR2 YNFKEQ. CDR3: CASSQDGPGTGEETQYF. DNA of the CDR3: TGTGCCAGCAGCCAAGATGGGCCCGGGACAGGGGAAGAGACCCAGTACTTC.

The chain's CDR3 is CASSPSTITKNIQYF. The CDR3 DNA sequence: TGTGCCAGCAGTCCCTCGACAATAACCAAAAACATTCAGTACTTC. The chain has TRBV27 and TRBJ2-4; no clear D. The CDR3 has 15 residues. CDR1 is MNHEY and CDR2 is SMNVEV in the germline V gene (reference sequence). The V end was cut by 5 bases, the J end by 2 bases, with 13 bases between.

The table lists this clone with a count of one. This chain links TRBV7-9 with TRBJ2-7; 7 bases agree with TRBD1. This CDR3 comprises 16 residues. CDR1 SEHNR and CDR2 FQNEAQ come from the germline V gene (reference sequence). J gave up 3 bases and V 4 bases, and 12 bases lay outside the gene matches. This CDR3 is CASSWSQGQSRYEQYF. For the CDR3, the DNA is TGTGCCAGCAGCTGGAGCCAGGGACAGTCGCGCTACGAGCAGTACTTC.

V gene TRBV15 combines with J gene TRBJ2-2, with TRBD2 matching 9 bases. Germline V gives CDR1 LNHNV, CDR2 YYDKDF (reference sequence). V dropped 0 bases and J dropped 2; count of bases not matched to a gene: 4. The CDR3 runs to 17 residues. CDR3 DNA: TGTGCCACCAGCAGAGATCTTAGCGGGAGTAACACCGGGGAGCTGTTTTTT. The encoded protein is CATSRDLSGSNTGELFF.

V gene TRBV21-1 combines with J gene TRBJ1-5. TRBV21-1 is a pseudogene. The CDR3 runs to 18 residues. The CDR3 here is CASTPGGRRTNSNQPQHF. The DNA for the CDR3 is TGTGCCAGCACCCCCGGGGGGAGGCGGACTAATAGCAATCAGCCCCAGCATTTT.

The genes are TRBV4-1 and TRBJ2-2, with TRBD2 matching 8 bases. Germline CDR1 and CDR2: MGHRA and YSYEKL. This CDR3 contains 14 residues. The ends lost 5 bases at V and 3 bases at J; junction bases unmatched: 2. The CDR3 DNA is TGCGCCAGCAGCGGGCGGGAGGACACCGGGGAGCTGTTTTTT. It encodes CASSGREDTGELFF.

In DNA, the CDR3 is TGTGCCAGCAGCTTAAATCTCTACGAGCAGTACTTC. Residues: CASSLNLYEQYF. V usage is TRBV11-2 and J usage is TRBJ2-7; D remains unclear. The CDR3 contains 12 residues. Trimming left V 2 bases short and J 3 bases short, with 5 bases between. Germline CDR1 is SGHAT and CDR2 is FQNNGV.